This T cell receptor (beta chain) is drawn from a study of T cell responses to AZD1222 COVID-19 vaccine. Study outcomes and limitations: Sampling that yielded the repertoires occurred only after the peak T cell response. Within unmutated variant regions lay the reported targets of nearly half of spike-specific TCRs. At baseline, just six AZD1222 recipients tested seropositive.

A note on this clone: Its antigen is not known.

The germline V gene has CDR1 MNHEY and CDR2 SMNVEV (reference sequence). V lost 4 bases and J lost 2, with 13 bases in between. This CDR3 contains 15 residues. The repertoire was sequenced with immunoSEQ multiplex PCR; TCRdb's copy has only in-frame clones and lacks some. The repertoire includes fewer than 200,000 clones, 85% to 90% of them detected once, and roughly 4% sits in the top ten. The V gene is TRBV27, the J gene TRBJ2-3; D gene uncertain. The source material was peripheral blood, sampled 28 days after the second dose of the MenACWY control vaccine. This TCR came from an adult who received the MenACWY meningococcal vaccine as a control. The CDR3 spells CASSSTLRLTDTQYF. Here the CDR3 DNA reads TGTGCCAGCAGTTCAACCCTGCGGCTCACAGATACGCAGTATTTT.